The entry below gives a single T cell receptor (beta chain) sequence along with its context. In Cohort 3, a recovered donor had either two negative PCRs, clearance, or symptom resolution. These data come from a study of blood T cell repertoires in COVID-19. As for the study in general: Samples came from the United States, Italy and Spain, spanning acute and convalescent COVID-19. From T cells, B-cell-depleted T cells, or PBMCs came the material, which was cDNA or gDNA.

The protocol was immunoSEQ multiplex PCR, while the TCRdb copy is restricted to in-frame clones and leaves out a portion. The table has approximately 130,000 clones, 80% to 90% seen once; the top ten hold about 2.5%. Sequenced sample: PBMCs or T cells enriched from blood (not recorded which). The source of this sequence is a woman in her fifties or sixties who had recovered from COVID-19.

The CDR3 sequence is CASSLGGSAVNEQFF. The CDR3 DNA reads as TGTGCCAGCAGCTTAGGCGGTAGCGCGGTCAATGAGCAGTTCTTC. The rearrangement links TRBV7-8 to TRBJ2-1; maybe TRBD2 (5 bases). This CDR3 region has 15 residues. Trimming took off 1 base at V and 6 bases at J, with 13 bases between the two ends. The germline gives CDR1 SGHVS, CDR2 FQNEAQ.